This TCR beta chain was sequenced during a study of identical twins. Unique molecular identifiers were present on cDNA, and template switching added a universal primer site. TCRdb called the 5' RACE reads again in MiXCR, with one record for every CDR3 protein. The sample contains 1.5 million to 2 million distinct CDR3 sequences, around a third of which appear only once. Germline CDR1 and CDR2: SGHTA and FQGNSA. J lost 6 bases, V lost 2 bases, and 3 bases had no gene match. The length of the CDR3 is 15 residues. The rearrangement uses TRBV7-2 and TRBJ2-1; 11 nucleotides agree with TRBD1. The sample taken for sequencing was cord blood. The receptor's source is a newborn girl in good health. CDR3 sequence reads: CASSLYGTGGNEQFF. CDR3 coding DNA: TGTGCCAGCAGCTTATATGGGACAGGGGGCAATGAGCAGTTCTTC.